In its sample, the clone carrying this T cell receptor beta chain was seen a few times. Between the trimmed V and J ends, which lost 5 bases and 2 bases, there was a span of 15 bases. The germline V gene has CDR1 MDHEN and CDR2 SYDVKM. The CDR3 covers 15 residues. The source of the sample is a study of blood T cell repertoires in COVID-19. As for the study in general: The origin of the acute and convalescent COVID-19 samples was the United States, Italy and Spain. T cells, B-cell-depleted T cells, or PBMCs supplied cDNA or gDNA.

Authors' data handling: For nucleated cells, counts were estimated from reference gene primer amplification. Sequencing used immunoSEQ multiplex PCR; TCRdb keeps in-frame clones, though not all of them. V and J calls and clone size are given by that table; D and trimming were obtained from the DNA. The data show 190,000 or so clones, roughly 78% seen once. This chain joins TRBV28 and TRBJ1-2; D uncertain. The clonotype comes from an elderly woman with active or convalescent COVID-19. Specimen: peripheral blood. The CDR3, as DNA: TGTGCCAGCAGTCCCTCGGGTGGGAGAAACTATGGCTACACCTTC. Amino acid sequence: CASSPSGGRNYGYTF.